These 19 T cell receptor beta chains originate from one sample sequenced in a study of response to subunit inactivated influenza vaccine. TCRdb analysed the RT-PCR reads with MiXCR anew, one entry per CDR3 protein. The table has 550,000 to 800,000 distinct CDR3 sequences, 11% to 15% seen once. This specimen consisted of PBMCs from blood, obtained around 14 days before vaccination. These receptors came from a man aged 50 to 60 who received an inactivated influenza vaccine.

CDR3 sequence reads: CASSPGAGGNYEQYF. The CDR3 nucleotides read TGTGCCAGCTCACCAGGAGCGGGGGGCAACTACGAGCAGTACTTC. V gene TRBV18 combines with J gene TRBJ2-7, with 9 bases aligning to TRBD2. Per germline, CDR1 KGHSH and CDR2 LQKENI. The J segment lost 3 bases and the V segment lost 2 bases, leaving 5 bases of the junction unmatched. This CDR3 spans 15 amino acids.

This clonotype was observed a few times. The chain is built from TRBV12-3 or TRBV12-4 and TRBJ1-3; D remains unclear. The CDR3 has 11 amino acids. V shed 3 bases and J shed 6 bases, with 3 bases lying between them. CDR3 bases: TGTGCCAGCAGTTTCCCAAACACCATATATTTT. Translated: CASSFPNTIYF.

This clonotype was picked up a small number of times. The chain carries TRBV12-3 or TRBV12-4 and TRBJ2-7; 8 bases fit TRBD1. The CDR3 length is 15 residues. Unmatched junction bases numbered 9, after V lost 6 bases and J lost 2 bases. The CDR3 is CASSATGTGTYEQYF. CDR3 nucleotides: TGTGCCAGCAGCGCCACCGGGACAGGTACCTACGAGCAGTACTTC.

The rearrangement joins TRBV6-5 to TRBJ1-6; no clear D. V was cut by 0 bases and J by 0 bases, with 6 bases left in between. The CDR3 sequence is 16 residues long. Germline V lookup: CDR1 MNHEY, CDR2 SVGAGI. Written as DNA, the CDR3 is TGTGCCAGCAGTTACTCCGGGAGCTCCTATAATTCACCCCTCCACTTT. Amino acid sequence: CASSYSGSSYNSPLHF.

This clonotype was found a few times. The chain combines TRBV11-2 with TRBJ2-7, with 8 bases aligning to TRBD1. The germline gives CDR1 SGHAT, CDR2 FQNNGV. The CDR3 extends over 14 amino acids. Germline trimming cut 4 bases from V and 3 bases from J; bases unmatched to any gene: 5. Written as DNA, the CDR3 is TGTGCCAGCAGCTCGGACAGGGTCGTCTACGAGCAGTACTTC. Translated: CASSSDRVVYEQYF.

The rearrangement uses TRBV28 and TRBJ2-5; D possibly uses TRBD1 or TRBD2 (5 bases each). CDR1 and CDR2 (germline): MDHEN, SYDVKM. V lost 5 bases to trimming and J lost 5 bases, with 15 bases between them. This CDR3 has 14 amino acids. The CDR3 region is CASSNDRGSETQYF. CDR3 coding DNA: TGTGCCAGCAGTAACGATCGGGGCAGTGAGACCCAGTACTTC.

A few counts support this clonotype. The chain uses TRBV3-1 and TRBJ1-4; D gene ambiguous. Trimming cost V 1 base and J 5 bases, with 11 bases left between them. The CDR3 is 15 amino acids. Germline V gene data show CDR1 as LGHDT and CDR2 as YNNKEL (reference sequence). This chain's CDR3 is CASSQGGISNEKLFF. CDR3 bases: TGTGCCAGCAGCCAAGGTGGGATTTCAAATGAAAAACTGTTTTTT. The entire variable domain, with the rest obtained from reference TRBV3-1 and TRBJ1-4, is as follows: DTAVSQTPKYLVTQMGNDKSIKCEQNLGHDTMYWYKQDSKKFLKIMFSYNNKELIINETVPNRFSPKSPDKAHLNLHINSLELGDSAVYFCASSQGGISNEKLFFGSGTQLSVL.

This clonotype appeared a few times. This chain joins TRBV6-1 and TRBJ2-3; 14 bases fit TRBD2. J was trimmed by 0 bases and V by 6 bases; bases with no gene match: 5. The CDR3 extends over 17 amino acids. Per the germline V gene, CDR1 is MNHNS and CDR2 is SASEGT. The CDR3 spells CASSPGLAGASTDTQYF. The CDR3 region has the DNA TGTGCCAGCAGCCCGGGACTAGCGGGGGCCAGCACAGATACGCAGTATTTT.

This clonotype was seen a few times. This sequence joins TRBV12-3 or TRBV12-4 and TRBJ2-1; 14 nucleotides match TRBD2. CDR3 length: 16 amino acids. The V and J ends lost 6 bases and 7 bases, in that order; junction bases with no gene match: 8. CDR3 in amino acids: CASRPGLAGVYNEQFF. The CDR3 coding sequence is TGTGCCAGCAGGCCGGGACTAGCGGGGGTCTATAATGAGCAGTTCTTC.

The sample holds many counts of this clonotype. The chain joins TRBV3-1 to TRBJ2-7; 12 nucleotides line up with TRBD2. Germline trimming cut 5 bases from V and 2 bases from J; bases unmatched to any gene: 7. CDR1 and CDR2 (germline): LGHDT, YNNKEL (reference sequence). The CDR3 is 16 residues long. CDR3 nucleotide sequence: TGTGCCAGCAGCGGTTATGCTAGCGGGAGGGCCTACGAGCAGTACTTC. Protein product: CASSGYASGRAYEQYF.

This clonotype turned up a few times. The V gene is TRBV25-1, the J gene TRBJ2-5, with TRBD1 matching over 7 bases. Trimming took 6 bases from V and 2 from J; bases not matched to a gene: 9. CDR3 length: 15 residues. Germline CDR1 and CDR2: MGHDK and SYGVNS. CDR3 sequence (DNA): TGTGCCAGCAGATCCCTAGGGACAGAACAAGAGACCCAGTACTTC. This encodes CASRSLGTEQETQYF.

In DNA, the CDR3 is TGTGCCAGCAGTCCATGGTCTGCTTACGAGCAGTACTTC. This translates into CASSPWSAYEQYF. The chain couples TRBV27 to TRBJ2-7; D not resolved. The CDR3 sequence is 13 residues long. Germline V gene lookup returns CDR1 MNHEY and CDR2 SMNVEV (reference sequence). Trimming stripped 5 bases from V and 4 bases from J, with 12 bases between.

The chain carries TRBV15 and TRBJ2-1, with D possibly matching TRBD2 (5 bases). Per the germline V gene, CDR1 is LNHNV and CDR2 is YYDKDF (reference sequence). CDR3 length: 15 amino acids. V was trimmed by 0 bases and J by 4 bases, leaving 10 bases between them. DNA for the CDR3: TGTGCCACCAGCAGAGATCTAGCCAGATACAATGAGCAGTTCTTC. Amino acids: CATSRDLARYNEQFF.

The rearrangement joins TRBV12-3 or TRBV12-4 to TRBJ2-5; D ambiguous. The CDR3 sequence is 12 residues long. V dropped 6 bases and J dropped 5 bases, with 10 bases sitting between them. The CDR3 nucleotides are TGTGCCAGCAGAACCGGGCTGGAGACCCAGTACTTC. Its protein is CASRTGLETQYF.

The rearrangement links TRBV20-1 to TRBJ2-1; TRBD2 aligns across 8 bases. From germline, CDR1 is DFQATT and CDR2 SNEGSKA (reference sequence). The CDR3 sequence is 14 residues long. The J segment lost 3 bases and the V segment lost 8 bases, leaving 9 bases of the junction unmatched. The CDR3 DNA reads TGCAGTCCCGGTAGTCTAGCGGGCTACAATGAGCAGTTCTTC. Translating it yields CSPGSLAGYNEQFF.

DNA for the CDR3: TGTGCCACCAGTGCCCGGGGACTAGCAGTCGATGAGCAGTTCTTC. Translating it yields CATSARGLAVDEQFF. The V gene is TRBV24-1, the J gene TRBJ2-1; 9 bases fit TRBD2. The germline V gene has CDR1 KGHDR and CDR2 SFDVKD. With V trimmed by 5 bases and J by 8 bases, 9 bases remained unmatched. This CDR3 is built from 15 residues.

This clonotype was seen more than once but under ten times. The chain combines TRBV6-2 or TRBV6-3 with TRBJ2-1; TRBD2 aligns across 11 bases. Germline V gene sequence: CDR1 MNHEY, CDR2 SVGEGT. The J segment lost 8 bases and the V segment lost 0 bases, leaving 6 bases of the junction unmatched. CDR3 length: 16 amino acids. The CDR3 is CASSYSRTSGSYEQFF. Written as DNA, the CDR3 is TGTGCCAGCAGTTACTCGAGAACTAGCGGGAGTTATGAGCAGTTCTTC.

The rearrangement links TRBV7-9 to TRBJ2-1, with TRBD1 matching 7 bases. This CDR3 spans 17 amino acids. Germline V gene sequence: CDR1 SEHNR, CDR2 FQNEAQ (reference sequence). The junction had 17 bases not matched to a gene; V was cut back by 5 bases and J by 7 bases. The CDR3 loop reads CASSRNRGDSLNNEQFF. CDR3 DNA sequence: TGTGCCAGCAGCCGCAACCGTGGGGACAGCCTTAATAATGAGCAGTTCTTC.

This chain links TRBV4-1 with TRBJ2-3, with 9 positions matching TRBD2. This CDR3 contains 15 residues. V trimming: 5 bases; J trimming: 8 bases; junction bases outside the gene matches: 11. The germline CDR1 and CDR2 sequences are MGHRA and YSYEKL. The CDR3 coding sequence is TGCGCCAGCAGCGGCCGCCAGCGGGGGGTCTTTACGCAGTATTTT. It codes for CASSGRQRGVFTQYF.